The 15 T cell receptor beta chains listed next were all sequenced from one sample in a study of hypomethylating agent response in myelodysplastic syndrome. Clones were sequenced by immunoSEQ multiplex PCR, and TCRdb holds only the in-frame ones, with some missing. The table has about 6,000 clones, roughly 85% seen once. This specimen consisted of bone marrow, obtained before or after starting hypomethylating agent treatment for myelodysplastic syndrome (not recorded which). These receptor sequences come from a human donor with myelodysplastic syndrome.

This chain joins TRBV2 and TRBJ2-5; D not certain. Germline lookup yields CDR1 SNHLY and CDR2 FYNNEI. Trimming removed 2 bases from V and 1 base from J, with 8 bases in between. The CDR3 spans 14 residues. DNA for the CDR3: TGTGCCAGCAGTGAAACGAGGTTCCAAGAGACCCAGTACTTC. It codes for CASSETRFQETQYF. Drawing the rest from reference TRBV2 and TRBJ2-5, the complete variable domain is EPEVTQTPSHQVTQMGQEVILRCVPISNHLYFYWYRQILGQKVEFLVSFYNNEISEKSEIFDDQFSVERPDGSNFTLKIRSTKLEDSAMYFCASSETRFQETQYFGPGTRLLVL.

This chain joins TRBV6-6 and TRBJ1-1, with a tentative D call TRBD1 (5 bases). The V and J ends lost 2 bases and 9 bases respectively, with 10 bases between them. The V gene's germline CDR1 is MNHNY and CDR2 SVGAGI (reference sequence). This CDR3 contains 12 residues. DNA for the CDR3: TGTGCCAGCAGTTACAGGGGCAAGAAAGCTTTCTTT. Its translation: CASSYRGKKAFF.

V is TRBV5-1 and J is TRBJ1-2, with D possibly TRBD1 on 6 matching bases. This CDR3 contains 13 residues. Germline values: CDR1 SGHRS, CDR2 YFSETQ. V lost 2 bases and J lost 12, with 17 bases in between. The CDR3 loop is CASSLNRAAVNTF. CDR3 nucleotides: TGCGCCAGCAGCTTAAACAGGGCCGCCGTAAACACCTTC.

The chain combines TRBV28 with TRBJ2-3; TRBD2 is a possible D gene (5 bases). CDR1 is MDHEN and CDR2 is SYDVKM in the germline V gene. There are 14 residues in the CDR3. V shed 3 bases and J shed 5 bases, with 12 bases lying between them. The CDR3 spells CASSFRLAVDTQYF. Here the CDR3 DNA reads TGTGCCAGCAGTTTTCGCCTAGCAGTAGATACGCAGTATTTT.

The rearrangement uses TRBV5-6 and TRBJ2-5, with 7 bases aligning to TRBD1. The CDR3 covers 13 residues. Germline V gene lookup returns CDR1 SGHDT and CDR2 YYEEEE. The V gene end was trimmed by 4 bases and the J gene end by 2 bases; junction bases not matched to a gene: 2. Written as DNA, the CDR3 is TGTGCCAGCAGCGGGGGACAGCAAGAGACCCAGTACTTC. Its protein product is CASSGGQQETQYF.

The V call is TRBV10-2, the J call TRBJ2-7; TRBD1 might be the D (6 bases). V lost 6 bases to trimming and J lost 0 bases, with 6 bases between them. There are 12 residues in the CDR3. CDR1 and CDR2 (germline): WSHSY, SAAADI. The CDR3 coding sequence is TGCGCCAGCAGGGACAGCTCCTACGAGCAGTACTTC. Translating it yields CASRDSSYEQYF.

The CDR3 coding sequence is TGTGCCAGCAGCCCGGACGGGAGGAATCAGAACACTGAAGCTTTCTTT. Its protein is CASSPDGRNQNTEAFF. This rearrangement joins TRBV5-4 to TRBJ1-1; no reliable D call. Trimming removed 4 bases from V and 1 base from J, with 17 bases in between. Looked up from germline, CDR1 is SGHNT and CDR2 is YYREEE (reference sequence). CDR3 length: 16 residues.

V is TRBV7-8 and J is TRBJ1-1, with 9 bases matching TRBD1. Trimming took 1 base from V and 1 from J; bases not matched to a gene: 1. Looked up from germline, CDR1 is SGHVS and CDR2 is FQNEAQ. This CDR3 contains 15 residues. The CDR3 loop reads CASSLEGQGNTEAFF. CDR3 in DNA: TGTGCCAGCAGCTTAGAGGGACAGGGGAACACTGAAGCTTTCTTT.

The V gene is TRBV19, the J gene TRBJ1-5, with TRBD1 matching 9 bases. The CDR3 runs to 15 residues. Germline V lookup: CDR1 LNHDA, CDR2 SQIVND (reference sequence). After removal of 4 bases from V and 4 bases from J, the junction contained 5 bases not matched to a gene. The DNA for the CDR3 is TGTGCCAGTAGTACAACCGGGACAGGGAATCAGCCCCAGCATTTT. Residues: CASSTTGTGNQPQHF. Together with reference TRBV19 and TRBJ1-5, the CDR3 gives the full variable domain: DGGITQSPKYLFRKEGQNVTLSCEQNLNHDAMYWYRQDPGQGLRLIYYSQIVNDFQKGDIAEGYSVSREKKESFPLTVTSAQKNPTAFYLCASSTTGTGNQPQHFGDGTRLSIL.

This chain links TRBV2 with TRBJ2-4, with a tentative D call TRBD1 (8 bases). This CDR3 has 13 residues. Trimming took off 4 bases at V and 10 bases at J, with 14 bases between the two ends. The V gene's germline CDR1 is SNHLY and CDR2 FYNNEI. The CDR3 region is CASSVTGGGIQYF. Written as DNA, the CDR3 is TGTGCCAGCAGTGTCACAGGGGGGGGTATTCAGTACTTC.

The gene calls are TRBV9 and TRBJ2-2, with unresolved D. The germline V gene has CDR1 SGDLS and CDR2 YYNGEE. The CDR3 runs to 13 residues. V was clipped by 0 bases and J by 6 bases, with 6 bases between them. The CDR3 loop is CASSVGLAGELFF. CDR3 DNA: TGTGCCAGCAGCGTAGGATTGGCCGGGGAGCTGTTTTTT.

This clone is large by share. The chain uses TRBV4-2 and TRBJ2-2; D is perhaps TRBD2 (6 bases). Germline V gene sequence: CDR1 LGHNA, CDR2 YNFKEQ. Trimming stripped 4 bases from V and 0 bases from J, with 15 bases between. The CDR3 runs to 17 residues. The CDR3 region is CASSPAGEASNTGELFF. In DNA, the CDR3 is TGTGCCAGCAGCCCGGCTGGGGAGGCTTCGAACACCGGGGAGCTGTTTTTT.

This chain joins TRBV7-2 and TRBJ2-5; 7 bases line up with TRBD1. The CDR3 spans 14 residues. V lost 6 bases and J lost 3; bases outside the gene matches: 7. Germline lookup yields CDR1 SGHTA and CDR2 FQGNSA. Written as DNA, the CDR3 is TGTGCCAGCAGTCCCGGGACAGTCGAAGAGACCCAGTACTTC. Translated, it gives CASSPGTVEETQYF. The whole variable domain, remainder taken from reference TRBV7-2 and TRBJ2-5, is GAGVSQSPSNKVTEKGKDVELRCDPISGHTALYWYRQSLGQGLEFLIYFQGNSAPDKSGLPSDRFSAERTGGSVSTLTIQRTQQEDSAVYLCASSPGTVEETQYFGPGTRLLVL.

With respect to this clone: The germline gene is not matched at one end of the junction; a read error may be the cause. The rearrangement joins TRBV19 to TRBJ1-1, with no clear D. Per germline, CDR1 LNHDA and CDR2 SQIVND (reference sequence). The CDR3 length is 16 residues. In nucleotides, the CDR3 is TGTGCCAGTAGCCGGGGAGGGTCCCAGCCGAACGCTGAAGCTTTCTTT. Translation gives CASSRGGSQPNAEAFF.

The gene calls are TRBV10-3 and TRBJ1-1; weak D call: TRBD1 (5 bases). V was trimmed by 0 bases and J by 11 bases, leaving 13 bases between them. The germline CDR1 and CDR2 sequences are ENHRY and SYGVKD. The CDR3 runs 13 residues. Written as DNA, the CDR3 is TGTGCCATCAGTGAGTCCGAGGCCGAGGGGGCTTTCTTT. Residues: CAISESEAEGAFF.